Below are 8 T cell receptor beta chains sequenced from a single sample in a study of PD-L1 blockade in urothelial cancer. Libraries were prepared by immunoSEQ multiplex PCR; TCRdb keeps only in-frame clonotypes and omits some of them. The sample carries 100,000 to 150,000 clones, approximately 88% recorded once. Time point: pretreatment peripheral blood. The sequences come from PBMCs, collected around atezolizumab (anti-PD-L1) treatment. These receptors were obtained from a man between 50 and 59 years old with urothelial cancer.

This clone was picked up a small number of times. V and J are TRBV2 and TRBJ2-7, with D tentatively TRBD1 (6 bases). V was pared by 7 bases and J by 2 bases, with 15 bases between. Germline lookup yields CDR1 SNHLY and CDR2 FYNNEI. The CDR3 loop spans 14 amino acids. For the CDR3, the DNA is TGTGCCAGCACCAAGGGGACACGAACCTACGAGCAGTACTTC. This translates into CASTKGTRTYEQYF.

The chain combines TRBV28 with TRBJ2-4, with D perhaps TRBD1 (8 bases). The germline V gene encodes CDR1 MDHEN and CDR2 SYDVKM. The CDR3 contains 18 residues. Trimming stripped 4 bases from V and 1 base from J, with 20 bases between. The CDR3 DNA sequence: TGTGCCAGCAGTTCCCCCTTTCACAGGGGGGGGGCCAAAAACATTCAGTACTTC. Protein sequence: CASSSPFHRGGAKNIQYF. Together with reference TRBV28 and TRBJ2-4, the CDR3 gives the full variable domain: DVKVTQSSRYLVKRTGEKVFLECVQDMDHENMFWYRQDPGLGLRLIYFSYDVKMKEKGDIPEGYSVSREKKERFSLILESASTNQTSMYLCASSSPFHRGGAKNIQYFGAGTRLSVL.

The gene calls are TRBV27 and TRBJ1-1; D remains unclear. This CDR3 is 12 amino acids long. V lost 5 bases and J 10 bases, leaving 14 bases between the germline ends. Germline V gene sequence: CDR1 MNHEY, CDR2 SMNVEV (reference sequence). The CDR3 DNA reads as TGTGCCAGCAGTCCGAGGACGGGAGGAGCTTTCTTT. It is translated as CASSPRTGGAFF.

V and J are TRBV27 and TRBJ1-6, with D maybe TRBD1 (6 bases). Germline V CDR1 and CDR2: MNHEY, SMNVEV (reference sequence). CDR3 length: 15 amino acids. With 8 bases removed from V and 8 bases from J, the gap between germline ends came to 19 bases. CDR3 loop: CASGMGRGVYSPLHF. CDR3 coding DNA: TGTGCCAGCGGAATGGGCAGGGGTGTATATTCACCCCTCCACTTT.

The rearrangement links TRBV9 to TRBJ2-1; 10 nucleotides line up with TRBD1. CDR3 length equals 14 residues. The germline CDR1 and CDR2 sequences are SGDLS and YYNGEE. The V gene end was trimmed by 0 bases and the J gene end by 8 bases; junction bases not matched to a gene: 2. DNA of the CDR3: TGTGCCAGCAGCGTAGGACAGGGGGCTGATGAGCAGTTCTTC. It codes for CASSVGQGADEQFF.

This clone showed up many times. The rearrangement uses TRBV4-2 and TRBJ2-1, with no clear D. The CDR3 runs 13 residues. The germline gives CDR1 LGHNA, CDR2 YNFKEQ. V was shortened by 0 bases and J by 5 bases, with 5 bases between the two germline ends. CDR3 DNA sequence: TGTGCCAGCAGCCAAGATCGGGACAATGAGCAGTTCTTC. Translated: CASSQDRDNEQFF.

This chain links TRBV18 with TRBJ2-7, with TRBD2 matching over 10 bases. The CDR3 is 14 residues long. From germline, CDR1 is KGHSH and CDR2 LQKENI. Trimming at V came to 3 bases and at J to 6 bases, leaving 5 bases not matched to a gene. CDR3 DNA: TGTGCCAGCTCACCGAGCGGGAGGGCGGGCGAGCAGTACTTC. Amino acids: CASSPSGRAGEQYF.

The chain uses TRBV9 and TRBJ1-4; TRBD1 agrees at 7 bases. The CDR3 contains 16 residues. V shed 3 bases and J 0 bases; nucleotides not matched to a gene: 5. Germline loops: CDR1 SGDLS, CDR2 YYNGEE. CDR3 sequence reads: CASSAGTGATNEKLFF. The CDR3 nucleotides read TGTGCCAGCAGCGCGGGAACAGGGGCAACTAATGAAAAACTGTTTTTT.